This T cell receptor beta chain was found in a study of OX40 agonist ivuxolimab in advanced cancers. The germline CDR1 and CDR2 sequences are SEHNR and FQNEAQ (reference sequence). The CDR3 spans 13 residues. Trimming removed 6 bases at V and 6 bases at J, with 11 bases between. Assay: immunoSEQ multiplex PCR; the TCRdb copy retains only in-frame clones and omits some. The repertoire consists of some 42,000 clones, with about 86% occurring once and the leading ten covering roughly a fifth. The sequence came from an adult with an advanced solid tumor such as melanoma, head and neck, liver or kidney cancer. Sample: CD4+ or CD8+ T cells sorted from blood, taken in a trial of the OX40 agonist ivuxolimab. The chain has TRBV7-9 and TRBJ2-2, with TRBD1 as a possible D gene (6 bases). CDR3 residues: CASRHEGAGELFF. For the CDR3, the DNA is TGTGCCAGCAGACACGAGGGGGCCGGGGAGCTGTTTTTT.